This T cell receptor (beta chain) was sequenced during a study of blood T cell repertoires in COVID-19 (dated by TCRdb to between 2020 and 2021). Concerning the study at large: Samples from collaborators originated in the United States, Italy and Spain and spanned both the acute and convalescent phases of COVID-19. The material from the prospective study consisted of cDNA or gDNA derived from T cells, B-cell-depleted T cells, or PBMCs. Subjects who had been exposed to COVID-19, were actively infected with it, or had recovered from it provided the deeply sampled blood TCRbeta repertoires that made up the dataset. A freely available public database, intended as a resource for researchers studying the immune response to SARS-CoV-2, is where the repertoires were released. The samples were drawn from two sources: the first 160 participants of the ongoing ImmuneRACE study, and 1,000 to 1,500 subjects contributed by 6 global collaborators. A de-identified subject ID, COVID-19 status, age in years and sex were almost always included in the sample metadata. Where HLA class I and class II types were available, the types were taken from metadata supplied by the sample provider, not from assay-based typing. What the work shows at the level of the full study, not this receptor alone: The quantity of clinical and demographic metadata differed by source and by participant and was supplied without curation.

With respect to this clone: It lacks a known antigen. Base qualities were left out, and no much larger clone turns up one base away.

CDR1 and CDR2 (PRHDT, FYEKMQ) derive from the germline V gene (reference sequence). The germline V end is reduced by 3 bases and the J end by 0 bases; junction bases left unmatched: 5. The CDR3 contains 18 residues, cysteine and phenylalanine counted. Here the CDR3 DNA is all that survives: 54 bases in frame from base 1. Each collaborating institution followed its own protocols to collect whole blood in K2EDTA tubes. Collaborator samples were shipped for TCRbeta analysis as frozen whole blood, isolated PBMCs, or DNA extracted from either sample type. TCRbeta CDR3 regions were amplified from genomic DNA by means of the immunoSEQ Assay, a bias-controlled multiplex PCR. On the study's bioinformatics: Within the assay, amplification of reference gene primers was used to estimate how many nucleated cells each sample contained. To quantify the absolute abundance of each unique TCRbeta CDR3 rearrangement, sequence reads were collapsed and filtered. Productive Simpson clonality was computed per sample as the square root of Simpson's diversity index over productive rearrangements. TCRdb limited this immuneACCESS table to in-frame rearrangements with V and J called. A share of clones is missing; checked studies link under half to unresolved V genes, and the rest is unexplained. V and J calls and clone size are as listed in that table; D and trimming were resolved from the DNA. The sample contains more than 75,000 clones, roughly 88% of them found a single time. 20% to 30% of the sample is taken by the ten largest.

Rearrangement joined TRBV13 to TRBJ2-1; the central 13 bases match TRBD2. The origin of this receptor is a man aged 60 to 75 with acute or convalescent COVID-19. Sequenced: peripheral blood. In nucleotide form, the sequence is TGTGCCAGCAGCTTCGGACTAGCGGGGGTCCCCTCCTACAATGAGCAGTTCTTC. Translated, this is CASSFGLAGVPSYNEQFF.